Listed below are T cell receptor beta chains from one sample, sequenced in a study of T-cell reconstitution after alpha-beta-depleted transplantation in children. TCRdb ran MiXCR on the PCR reads and lists one entry per CDR3 protein. The table lists about 98,000 distinct CDR3 sequences, less than 25% of them singletons. The sample was PBMCs, taken before TCRalphabeta/CD19-depleted stem cell transplant. The receptor source for this set is a boy aged 2 to 10 with acute lymphoblastic leukemia, due to receive a stem cell transplant. The CDR3 runs from the conserved cysteine through the conserved F or W. D genes are given only for firm matches. Clone size is stated in some rows and not others, as once, few, many or a class when expanded.

>.|many|TRBJ2-1|TRBV7-9
TGTGCCAGCAGCTTAACGAGGGGGGTCTACAATGAGCAGTTCTTC
CASSLTRGVYNEQFF
>.|few|TRBJ2-6|TRBV2
TGTGCCAGCAGTGTAGCGAACTCTGGGGCCAACGTCCTGACTTTC
CASSVANSGANVLTF
>TRBD1|.|TRBJ2-6|TRBV7-9
TGTGCCAGCAGCATCGGGACAGGGCAGGCAGGGGCCAACGTCCTGACTTTC
CASSIGTGQAGANVLTF
>.|.|TRBJ2-7|TRBV20-1
TGCAGTGCTAGCCTCCAGACTTTCTCCTACGAGCAGTACTTC
CSASLQTFSYEQYF
>.|.|TRBJ1-5|TRBV10-3
TGTGCCATCAGTGAGTCCAGAAGAGGGGATGGTCAGCCCCAGCATTTT
CAISESRRGDGQPQHF
>TRBD1|.|TRBJ1-5|TRBV9
TGTGCCAGCAGCCCAGGGCAGGGGGCCCTCAATCAGCCCCAGCATTTT
CASSPGQGALNQPQHF
>.|.|TRBJ1-1|TRBV7-2
TGTGCCAGCAGCCCCCAAGGGTTGGCCGTTCAAGGAGCTTTCTTT
CASSPQGLAVQGAFF
>.|few|TRBJ2-3|TRBV12-3/TRBV12-4
TGTGCCAGCAGACTAACCACAGATACGCAGTATTTT
CASRLTTDTQYF
>TRBD2|.|TRBJ2-7|TRBV5-1
TGCGCCAGCAGCTTGGAGCGGGGGGCCGAGCAGTACTTC
CASSLERGAEQYF
>.|.|TRBJ1-4|TRBV12-3/TRBV12-4
TGTGCCAGCAGTTTTTTTGCGGGAAAACTGTTTTTT
CASSFFAGKLFF
>.|.|TRBJ2-1|TRBV7-2
TGTGCCAGCAGCCCTTACGCGGGATTCTACAATGAGCAGTTCTTC
CASSPYAGFYNEQFF
>TRBD1|.|TRBJ2-4|TRBV4-2
TGTGCCAGCAGCCCCTACGCCCCGACAGGGGGGGCGTCCAAAAACATTCAGTACTTC
CASSPYAPTGGASKNIQYF
>.|many|TRBJ2-1|TRBV7-2
TGTGCCAGCAGCTTTCCGTGGGGTGAGCAGTTCTTC
CASSFPWGEQFF
>.|few|TRBJ2-3|TRBV25-1
TGTGCCAGCAGTGCCGGGACTCCCTGGGCAGATACGCAGTATTTT
CASSAGTPWADTQYF
>.|.|TRBJ1-1|TRBV10-3
TGTGCCATCAGTGAGCCACAGAATTTTGAAGCTTTCTTT
CAISEPQNFEAFF
>.|.|TRBJ2-2|TRBV4-1
TGCGTCAGCAGCCCCTTAAGGATAGGGGTCGCCGGGGAGCTGTTTTTT
CVSSPLRIGVAGELFF
>TRBD1|.|TRBJ2-7|TRBV7-2
TGTGCCAGCAGCTTACGGCAGGGGGCTATCGTCGAGCAGTACTTC
CASSLRQGAIVEQYF
>TRBD1|.|TRBJ2-3|TRBV14
TGTGCCAGCAGCGAATCAGGGGGCAGGACAGATACGCAGTATTTT
CASSESGGRTDTQYF
>.|.|TRBJ2-3|TRBV9
TGTGCCAGCAGCCCCTCCAACCGGGCAACACAAAGCGGCACAGATACGCAGTATTTT
CASSPSNRATQSGTDTQYF
>.|.|TRBJ1-5|TRBV28
TGTGCCAGCAGTACCTCAGGGGTGGGTCAGCCCCAGCATTTT
CASSTSGVGQPQHF
>.|many|TRBJ2-7|TRBV5-1
TGCGCCAGCAGCTTGGCGGCCTCTCCGGGGGAGCAGTACTTC
CASSLAASPGEQYF
>TRBD2|.|TRBJ2-1|TRBV14
TGTGCCAGCAGCCAGTTTCTAGCGGCCGCCTACAATGAGCAGTTCTTC
CASSQFLAAAYNEQFF
>.|.|TRBJ2-3|TRBV20-1
TGCAGTGCTAGCGACGTCAGGGAGGGCACAGATACGCAGTATTTT
CSASDVREGTDTQYF
>.|.|TRBJ1-1|TRBV5-1
TGCGCCAGCAGCTTGGCGGGCTGGAGGACTGAAGCTTTCTTT
CASSLAGWRTEAFF
>.|few|TRBJ1-5|TRBV7-2
TGTGCCAGCAGCGGGAGGCAGGGATGGGATCAGCCCCAGCATTTT
CASSGRQGWDQPQHF
>TRBD2|.|TRBJ2-7|TRBV7-2
TGTGCCAGCAGCTGGACTAGCGGGAGTACTGGGGAGCAGTACTTC
CASSWTSGSTGEQYF
>.|.|TRBJ1-1|TRBV5-1
TGCGCCAGCCTGGGGACAAACACTGAAGCTTTCTTT
CASLGTNTEAFF
>.|many|TRBJ2-7|TRBV20-1
TGCAGTGCGAGTGACCGCAGGCGTAGCTCCTCCTACGAGCAGTACTTC
CSASDRRRSSSYEQYF
>.|few|TRBJ2-2|TRBV20-1
TGCAGTGCTAGCGCACTAGTTAGCACCGGGGAGCTGTTTTTT
CSASALVSTGELFF
>.|few|TRBJ2-2|TRBV5-1
TGCGCCAGCAGCTTGGCCGGCACCACCGGGGAGCTGTTTTTT
CASSLAGTTGELFF
>.|few|TRBJ2-1|TRBV6-5
TGTGCCAGCAGTTACGACCGGACTCGCTACAATGAGCAGTTCTTC
CASSYDRTRYNEQFF
>.|.|TRBJ2-7|TRBV9
TGTGCCAGCAGCGGCGGGACAGTCCTCTACGAGCAGTACTTC
CASSGGTVLYEQYF
>TRBD1|.|TRBJ1-2|TRBV7-8
TGTGCCAGCAGCTTAGGACGGTCAGGGGGTGGCTACACCTTC
CASSLGRSGGGYTF
>.|.|TRBJ2-1|TRBV7-2
TGTGCCAGCAGCTTAGTATTGCTAGCCGGTGAGCAGTTCTTC
CASSLVLLAGEQFF
>.|few|TRBJ1-1|TRBV28
TGTGCCAGCAGTTTGCCCGGGGGCACTGAAGCTTTCTTT
CASSLPGGTEAFF
>.|few|TRBJ1-1|TRBV4-1
TGCGCCAGCAATTCAGCGAACACTGAAGCTTTCTTT
CASNSANTEAFF
>.|.|TRBJ1-2|TRBV20-1
TGCAGTGCTAGTCCTAACGACATCCTGATGGATGGCTACACCTTC
CSASPNDILMDGYTF
>TRBD2|few|TRBJ2-5|TRBV28
TGTGCCAGCAGACAATCCATCCGGACTAGCGGGAGACGGGAGACCCAGTACTTC
CASRQSIRTSGRRETQYF
>TRBD1|.|TRBJ2-7|TRBV20-1
TGCAGTGCTCCCAGGGGACAGGGGTTTCTCGAGCAGTACTTC
CSAPRGQGFLEQYF
>TRBD1|.|TRBJ1-1|TRBV18
TGTGCCAGCTCCCGGGACAGCCCTAGGAACACTGAAGCTTTCTTT
CASSRDSPRNTEAFF
>TRBD1|.|TRBJ2-7|TRBV6-1
TGTGCCAGCAGTCCTATGACAGGGAGAGGCTACGAGCAGTACTTC
CASSPMTGRGYEQYF